This T cell receptor beta chain was sequenced in a study of sequential checkpoint blockade in melanoma. On the study more broadly: Arm A got nivolumab then ipilimumab; arm B the reverse, 1:1. Each arm's sequence ended with maintenance nivolumab.

Germline CDR1 is LGHNA and CDR2 is YSLEER. The junction had 3 bases not matched to a gene; V was cut back by 3 bases and J by 2 bases. This CDR3 is built from 15 residues. Treatment indicated: randomized to nivolumab then ipilimumab (arm A) or the reverse (arm B). DNA-damaging chemotherapy had not been given to any patient beforehand. Live CD3+CD8+ CD19− CD56− cells were sorted from PBMCs. The table came from immunoSEQ multiplex PCR; TCRdb's copy has only in-frame clones and leaves some out. The data contain around 21,000 clones, roughly 80% of them singletons. The chain recombines TRBV4-3 with TRBJ2-7, with 11 bases matching TRBD2. This TCR derives from a human donor with melanoma. This sample comprised CD8+ T cells sorted from blood (inferred from file names), obtained from a patient given nivolumab and ipilimumab in sequence. CDR3 region: CASSQGLAAAYEQYF. The CDR3 DNA reads as TGCGCCAGCAGCCAGGGACTAGCGGCCGCCTACGAGCAGTACTTC.